A single sample gave rise to the 21 T cell receptor beta chains below, sequenced in a study of T-cell memory formation after mild COVID-19. MiXCR was run by TCRdb on the 5' RACE reads, yielding one entry per CDR3 protein. The sample holds a few hundred thousand distinct CDR3 sequences, approximately 27% seen once. The source material was PBMCs or a T cell subset sorted from them (not recorded which). The receptors here all came from an adult woman who had mild COVID-19 (a few samples of this study predate the infection). Cell type and time point are not known.

As DNA, the CDR3 is TGTGCCAGCAGCACCGACAGGGGGACCTACAATGAGCAGTTCTTC. This gives the protein CASSTDRGTYNEQFF. The chain combines TRBV6-5 with TRBJ2-1; 9 bases are shared with TRBD1. The germline gives CDR1 MNHEY, CDR2 SVGAGI. With 6 bases clipped from V and 2 bases from J, the junction kept 5 bases outside the gene matches. CDR3 length: 15 residues.

This clonotype was seen a handful of times. The chain employs TRBV5-1 and TRBJ1-1, with 7 nucleotides matching TRBD1. CDR3 length: 12 amino acids. The germline V gene encodes CDR1 SGHRS and CDR2 YFSETQ. V dropped 2 bases and J dropped 10; count of bases not matched to a gene: 5. The CDR3 sequence is CASSFDREGAFF. CDR3 nucleotide sequence: TGCGCCAGCAGCTTCGACAGGGAGGGAGCTTTCTTT.

This chain uses TRBV11-2 with TRBJ2-7; 7 positions match TRBD2. This CDR3 spans 15 amino acids. Germline values: CDR1 SGHAT, CDR2 FQNNGV. The trim removed 7 bases at V and 3 bases at J, leaving 12 bases unmatched. The chain's CDR3 is CASTLVGGSHYEQYF. CDR3 nucleotide sequence: TGTGCCAGCACCCTAGTGGGCGGGAGTCACTACGAGCAGTACTTC.

This chain joins TRBV7-8 and TRBJ2-1, with TRBD2 identical over 10 bases. Germline CDR1 is SGHVS and CDR2 is FQNEAQ. The V gene end was trimmed by 3 bases and the J gene end by 8 bases; junction bases not matched to a gene: 10. CDR3 length: 16 amino acids. In nucleotides, the CDR3 is TGTGCCAGCAGCTTGGTTCTAGCGGGAGTTAGCCATGAGCAGTTCTTC. This translates into CASSLVLAGVSHEQFF.

This clonotype was found a few times. J is TRBJ2-6 and V is TRBV4-3; D is ambiguous. V lost 3 bases to trimming and J lost 3 bases, with 15 bases between them. CDR1 and CDR2 from the germline V gene are LGHNA and YSLEER. This CDR3 has 17 amino acids. The CDR3 loop is CASSQVVAPVGANVLTF. The CDR3, as DNA: TGCGCCAGCAGCCAGGTTGTCGCTCCGGTTGGGGCCAACGTCCTGACTTTC.

The sample holds a few counts of this clonotype. The chain employs TRBV7-6 and TRBJ2-7, with 13 bases matching TRBD2. Germline values: CDR1 SGHVS, CDR2 FNYEAQ. The CDR3 is 17 residues long. Losses at the gene ends were 2 bases for V and 1 base for J; bases not matched to a gene: 5. The CDR3: CASSLPTSGGLSYEQYF. The CDR3 bases are TGTGCCAGCAGCTTACCGACTAGCGGGGGGTTGTCCTACGAGCAGTACTTC.

This clonotype was seen more than once but under ten times. The gene calls are TRBV6-2 or TRBV6-3 and TRBJ2-7, with TRBD2 matching 8 bases. This CDR3 spans 15 amino acids. Per germline, CDR1 MNHEY and CDR2 SVGEGT. V lost 6 bases to trimming and J lost 3 bases; unmatched junction nucleotides: 10. DNA for the CDR3: TGTGCCAGCAGCTCTACTAGCGGTCCCAGCTACGAGCAGTACTTC. Translation gives CASSSTSGPSYEQYF.

CDR3 in DNA: TGTGCCAGCAGCTTATACGGTAGCAGCCATAACCAAGAGACCCAGTACTTC. Its protein is CASSLYGSSHNQETQYF. The rearrangement links TRBV7-8 to TRBJ2-5; no reliable D call. CDR1 SGHVS and CDR2 FQNEAQ come from the germline V gene. The ends were cut back, 2 bases at V and 0 bases at J, with 16 bases in the middle. CDR3 size: 17 residues.

This clonotype was seen a few times. The rearrangement uses TRBV5-1 and TRBJ1-2, with 7 bases fitting TRBD1. The germline gives CDR1 SGHRS, CDR2 YFSETQ. V lost 3 bases and J lost 4; bases outside the gene matches: 6. There are 14 residues in the CDR3. This chain's CDR3 is CASSSGTELYGYTF. Here the CDR3 DNA reads TGCGCCAGCAGCTCAGGGACAGAACTCTATGGCTACACCTTC. The variable domain in full, with the rest retrieved from reference TRBV5-1 and TRBJ1-2, is KAGVTQTPRYLIKTRGQQVTLSCSPISGHRSVSWYQQTPGQGLQFLFEYFSETQRNKGNFPGRFSGRQFSNSRSEMNVSTLELGDSALYLCASSSGTELYGYTFGSGTRLTVV.

The V gene is TRBV12-3 or TRBV12-4, the J gene TRBJ1-6, with TRBD1 identical over 7 bases. The V gene end was trimmed by 6 bases and the J gene end by 7 bases; junction bases not matched to a gene: 6. The CDR3 length is 14 residues. The CDR3 bases are TGTGCCAGCAGCCTATCGGGACAGAATTCACCCCTCCACTTT. It yields the protein CASSLSGQNSPLHF.

This clonotype appeared once. The chain has TRBV24-1 and TRBJ2-7; D is unresolved. The CDR3 is made up of 15 amino acids. Between the trimmed V and J ends, which lost 2 bases and 2 bases, there was a span of 12 bases. The germline V gene has CDR1 KGHDR and CDR2 SFDVKD. This CDR3 reads CATSDSGESPYEQYF. Written as DNA, the CDR3 is TGTGCCACCAGTGATTCTGGGGAATCCCCCTACGAGCAGTACTTC.

The V gene is TRBV6-5, the J gene TRBJ1-4; TRBD1 matches 7 bases. Germline CDR1 MNHEY, CDR2 SVGAGI. The CDR3 runs 14 residues. V lost 4 bases and J lost 5; bases outside the gene matches: 4. CDR3 in amino acids: CASSSTGTNEKLFF. The CDR3 DNA follows: TGTGCCAGCAGTTCGACAGGGACGAATGAAAAACTGTTTTTT.

The chain carries TRBV7-9 and TRBJ1-5; no firm D call. The V end lost 2 bases, the J end lost 0 bases, and 17 bases lay between the germline ends. The CDR3 has 18 residues. The germline V gene encodes CDR1 SEHNR and CDR2 FQNEAQ (reference sequence). This CDR3 reads CASSLKRVRSNSNQPQHF. The CDR3 DNA sequence: TGTGCCAGCAGCTTAAAACGGGTGCGGAGTAATAGCAATCAGCCCCAGCATTTT.

The rearrangement joins TRBV4-1 to TRBJ1-1, with 7 bases lining up with TRBD1. From germline, CDR1 is MGHRA and CDR2 YSYEKL. Losses at the gene ends were 1 base for V and 3 bases for J; bases not matched to a gene: 5. The CDR3 contains 15 residues. The CDR3 region has the DNA TGCGCCAGCAGCCAAGCCGGGGGGACAGACACTGAAGCTTTCTTT. Translated: CASSQAGGTDTEAFF.

The CDR3 DNA is TGTGCCAGTAGTCTGGGGGGACCGTCTGATACGCAGTATTTT. Amino acids: CASSLGGPSDTQYF. This chain links TRBV19 with TRBJ2-3, with D possibly being TRBD2 (6 bases). The ends were cut back, 5 bases at V and 6 bases at J, with 15 bases in the middle. Germline values: CDR1 LNHDA, CDR2 SQIVND (reference sequence). The CDR3 is 14 residues long.

Ten or more counts support this clonotype. The V and J genes are TRBV4-3 and TRBJ2-1; TRBD2 agrees at 10 bases. Trimming cost V 0 bases and J 4 bases; bases outside gene matches: 6. CDR3 size: 17 residues. Germline lookup yields CDR1 LGHNA and CDR2 YSLEER. The CDR3 is CASSQDWSGRDYNEQFF. CDR3 sequence (DNA): TGCGCCAGCAGCCAAGATTGGAGCGGGAGGGATTACAATGAGCAGTTCTTC.

This clonotype has a handful of counts. The chain carries TRBV10-3 and TRBJ1-2, with D possibly matching TRBD1 (5 bases). Germline CDR1 ENHRY, CDR2 SYGVKD. Between the trimmed V and J ends, which lost 0 bases and 2 bases, there was a span of 7 bases. This CDR3 has 14 residues. CDR3 sequence (DNA): TGTGCCATCAGTGAGTCGACAGTCAACTATGGCTACACCTTC. Its translation is CAISESTVNYGYTF.

This clonotype has just a few counts. The V call is TRBV15, the J call TRBJ2-3; TRBD1 matches 8 bases. Per germline, CDR1 LNHNV and CDR2 YYDKDF (reference sequence). The CDR3 has 15 amino acids. V gave up 3 bases and J gave up 2 bases; unmatched junction bases: 4. CDR3 DNA sequence: TGTGCCACCAGCAGCCACAGGGGGGACACAGATACGCAGTATTTT. Translated: CATSSHRGDTDTQYF.

The CDR3 loop reads CASSQDPSGDWDTIYF. Here the CDR3 DNA reads TGTGCCAGCAGCCAAGATCCATCAGGGGATTGGGACACCATATATTTT. The chain has TRBV3-1 and TRBJ1-3, with TRBD1 as a possible D gene (6 bases). There are 16 residues in the CDR3. CDR1 and CDR2 (germline): LGHDT, YNNKEL (reference sequence). V was shortened by 0 bases and J by 8 bases, with 17 bases between the two germline ends.

This clonotype was counted a few times. The chain recombines TRBV28 with TRBJ2-1; D is perhaps TRBD2 (5 bases). Trimming removed 3 bases at V and 4 bases at J, with 10 bases between. CDR1 is MDHEN and CDR2 is SYDVKM in the germline V gene. The CDR3 contains 14 residues. The CDR3 DNA reads as TGTGCCAGCAGTTTGTGGAGGACGTACAATGAGCAGTTCTTC. Translating gives CASSLWRTYNEQFF.

The chain carries TRBV2 and TRBJ2-7; 12 nucleotides agree with TRBD2. CDR1 and CDR2 from the germline V gene are SNHLY and FYNNEI. This CDR3 has 16 amino acids. With V trimmed by 4 bases and J by 0 bases, 4 bases remained unmatched. The CDR3 sequence: CASSVTSGGSSYEQYF. CDR3 nucleotides: TGTGCCAGCAGTGTCACTAGCGGGGGGTCCTCCTACGAGCAGTACTTC.